A selection of T cell receptor beta chains follows, all from one sample in a study of regulatory T cells in long-lasting Graves disease. TCRdb re-analysed the multiplex PCR reads in MiXCR, keeping a single row per CDR3 protein. Of hundreds of thousands of distinct CDR3 sequences detected, over 15% appear once; the ten largest clones hold about 10%. The sample was also linked to a second study, of T cells in Graves' hyperthyroidism and ophthalmopathy.

The starting material was peripheral blood mononuclear cells (PBMCs), obtained at new diagnosis, from a patient treated with antithyroid drugs. These receptors originate from a woman in her twenties or thirties with Graves disease. The CDR3 runs from the conserved cysteine through the conserved F or W. The order of the fields is D gene, J gene, clone size, V gene, CDR3 DNA, CDR3 protein. A D gene is named only where the DNA matches it firmly. Not every row has a clone size; where given, it reads once, few, many or a size class.

>.|TRBJ2-5|many|TRBV5-5
TGTGCCAGCAGTGTAAGGGGGGAAGAGACCCAGTACTTC
CASSVRGEETQYF
>.|TRBJ2-1|.|TRBV11-2
TGTGCCAGCAGCTCACGGGAGAGCTACAATGAGCAGTTCTTC
CASSSRESYNEQFF
>.|TRBJ2-1|many|TRBV6-1
TGTGCCAGCAGTCCGCTGGGCAGGAGCTCCTACAATGAGCAGTTCTTC
CASSPLGRSSYNEQFF
>.|TRBJ1-5|few|TRBV6-1
TGTGCCAGCAGAGAGCCGGGGGCAAGCAATCAGCCCCAGCATTTT
CASREPGASNQPQHF
>.|TRBJ2-7|.|TRBV6-5
TGTGCCAGCAGTTATCCGGCTCTAGACCAGTACTTC
CASSYPALDQYF
>TRBD1|TRBJ2-7|many|TRBV6-1
TGTGCCGCGTTAGCGGGACAGGGGGCAGACGAGCAGTACTTC
CAALAGQGADEQYF
>.|TRBJ1-2|many|TRBV2
TGTGCCAGCAGTATTTCAGGGTATGGCGGCTACACCTTC
CASSISGYGGYTF
>TRBD2|TRBJ2-1|many|TRBV20-1
TGCAGTGCCGATGAAAGCGGGGCAGCTCACGATGAGCAGTTCTTC
CSADESGAAHDEQFF
>.|TRBJ2-2|.|TRBV29-1
TGCAGCGTTGCCTCACTCCCTGACAGGCCGAACACCGGGGAGCTGTTTTTT
CSVASLPDRPNTGELFF
>.|TRBJ2-2|.|TRBV6-1
TGTGCCAGCAGGTGGGAGAACACCGGGGAGCTGTTTTTT
CASRWENTGELFF
>TRBD2|TRBJ2-6|many|TRBV11-2
TGTGCCAGCAGCCGATGGGGGGGATTCTCTGGGGCCAACGTCCTGACTTTC
CASSRWGGFSGANVLTF
>.|TRBJ1-1|.|TRBV5-6
TGTGCCAGCAGCCCCCTGGGGGGGAACTCAAAACGTGAAGTTTTCTTT
CASSPLGGNSKREVFF
>.|TRBJ2-1|.|TRBV6-2/TRBV6-3
TGTGCCAGCAGGCCCTGGAACAACAATGAGCAGTTCTTC
CASRPWNNNEQFF
>.|TRBJ2-7|many|TRBV27
TGTGCCAGCAGTCGACCAAGGGGGGGGGGGGAGCAGTACTTC
CASSRPRGGGEQYF
>TRBD1|TRBJ2-2|few|TRBV28
TGTGCCAGCAGTTTCATCGGTGGTGTGACAGGGGACACCGGGGAGCTGTTTTTT
CASSFIGGVTGDTGELFF
>.|TRBJ2-1|.|TRBV7-9
TGTGCCAGCAGCTCCCGCGGGTGGTGGTGGACTATCTACAATGAGCAGTTCTTC
CASSSRGWWWTIYNEQFF
>TRBD2|TRBJ2-7|many|TRBV2
TGTGCCAGCAGAACTAGCGGGAGCCGGGACGAGCAGTACTTC
CASRTSGSRDEQYF
>TRBD1|TRBJ1-1|.|TRBV6-2/TRBV6-3
TGTGCCAGCAGCAGGGGGGGGTGGTCTGAAGCTTTCTTT
CASSRGGWSEAFF
>.|TRBJ2-7|many|TRBV18
TGTGCCAGCTCACCACCCGACTTCAGCGCCGAGCAGTACTTC
CASSPPDFSAEQYF
>TRBD1|TRBJ2-1|.|TRBV15
TGTGCCACCAGCAGAGGGGGGACAGACAATGAGCAGTTCTTC
CATSRGGTDNEQFF
>TRBD2|TRBJ2-5|few|TRBV4-2
TGTGCCAGCAGGGGCGGGAGGCGAGAGACCCAGTACTTC
CASRGGRRETQYF
>.|TRBJ1-2|many|TRBV4-1
TGCGCCAGCAGCCAAGACCCGGGGATCGCTAACTATGGCTACACCTTC
CASSQDPGIANYGYTF
>TRBD1|TRBJ1-4|.|TRBV28
TGTGCCAGCAGTTACCAACCGGGACAGGGGGTACAAAAAAAACTGTTTTTT
CASSYQPGQGVQKKLFF
>.|TRBJ1-2|many|TRBV28
TGTGCCAGCAGTTCCCCGTCTTTTCCCTATGGCTACACCTTC
CASSSPSFPYGYTF
>TRBD2|TRBJ2-4|.|TRBV14
TGTGCCAGCAGCCAAATTAGCGGGAGGGCCGTTAAAAACATTCAGTACTTC
CASSQISGRAVKNIQYF
>TRBD2|TRBJ2-5|many|TRBV20-1
TGCAGTGCTAGAGATGGTGAGGGAGGGCTAGAGACCCAGTACTTC
CSARDGEGGLETQYF